These T cell receptor beta chains were read from a single sample in a study of cytomegalovirus exposure and HLA in healthy donors. Produced via immunoSEQ multiplex PCR; TCRdb's table is partial and in-frame only. Found here are 150,000 to 180,000 clones, 80% of them singletons; the top ten hold 9.5% to 15%. Sequenced input: PBMCs. These receptors were obtained from a man aged 30-40 years in good health and CMV-seropositive. CDR3s include the opening cysteine and the closing phenylalanine or tryptophan. Fields, in order: J gene, clone size, CDR3 length, V gene, D gene, CDR3 protein, CDR3 DNA. A D gene is named only where the DNA matches it firmly. For some rows the clone size is stated as once, few or many, or as a class when expanded; others skip it.

TRBJ1-1	.	13	TRBV19	.	CASSRTENTEAFF	TGTGCCAGTAGCCGGACAGAGAACACTGAAGCTTTCTTT
TRBJ2-7	.	17	TRBV7-9	TRBD2	CASSLAVVGLAGVEQYF	TGTGCCAGCAGCTTAGCGGTGGTCGGGCTAGCGGGAGTCGAGCAGTACTTC
TRBJ2-2	.	15	TRBV7-7	.	CASSLDRSNTGELFF	TGTGCTAGCAGCCTCGACAGATCGAACACCGGGGAGCTGTTTTTT
TRBJ2-1	.	16	TRBV7-7	TRBD2	CASSLASTGGYNEQFF	TGTGCTAGCAGCTTAGCGTCGACGGGAGGATACAATGAGCAGTTCTTC
TRBJ2-7	many	15	TRBV7-2	.	CASSRIGGNRGEQYF	TGTGCCAGCAGCCGAATCGGGGGTAACAGGGGCGAGCAGTACTTC
TRBJ1-2	.	13	TRBV29-1	.	CSVELEANYGYTF	TGCAGCGTTGAGTTGGAGGCTAACTATGGCTACACCTTC
TRBJ2-5	.	13	TRBV7-3	.	CASSLVDGETQYF	TGTGCCAGCAGCTTAGTAGACGGGGAGACCCAGTACTTC
TRBJ2-1	.	13	TRBV27	TRBD2	CASRGLANNEQFF	TGTGCCAGCAGGGGACTAGCAAACAATGAGCAGTTCTTC
TRBJ1-2	.	14	TRBV19	TRBD1	CASSIQGQTNGYTF	TGTGCCAGTAGTATACAGGGACAGACGAATGGCTACACCTTC
TRBJ2-2	.	14	TRBV5-1	.	CASSLRYTTGELFF	TGCGCCAGCAGCCTACGGTATACCACCGGGGAGCTGTTTTTT
TRBJ2-4	.	15	TRBV5-1	.	CASSPGGRAKNIQYF	TGCGCCAGCAGCCCGGGCGGGCGAGCCAAAAACATTCAGTACTTC
TRBJ1-6	.	13	TRBV27	.	CATLGRNNSPLHF	TGTGCCACCCTTGGGAGGAATAATTCACCCCTCCACTTT
TRBJ1-3	few	17	TRBV19	.	CASTPLPMDSSGNTIYF	TGTGCCAGTACACCCCTACCCATGGACAGCAGTGGAAACACCATATATTTT
TRBJ2-3	few	15	TRBV10-3	TRBD1	CAISGRDRGTDTQYF	TGTGCCATCAGTGGTAGGGACAGGGGCACAGATACGCAGTATTTT
TRBJ2-1	.	13	TRBV7-9	TRBD2	CADLASGGNEQFF	TGTGCAGACCTAGCTAGCGGGGGCAATGAGCAGTTCTTC
TRBJ2-7	.	12	TRBV28	.	CASSSLSYEQYF	TGTGCCAGCAGTTCCCTCTCCTACGAGCAGTACTTC
TRBJ2-5	few	14	TRBV5-6	TRBD2	CASSLAAGGETQYF	TGTGCCAGCAGCTTGGCAGCGGGAGGAGAGACCCAGTACTTC
TRBJ2-1	.	15	TRBV11-2	.	CASSFPTTLAGEQFF	TGTGCCAGCAGCTTCCCTACAACCCTCGCGGGGGAGCAGTTCTTC
TRBJ2-2	.	16	TRBV11-2	TRBD1	CASSLRDRGNTGELFF	TGTGCCAGCAGCTTACGGGACAGGGGGAACACCGGGGAGCTGTTTTTT
TRBJ1-5	.	15	TRBV5-1	.	CASSPGVDSNQPQHF	TGCGCCAGCAGCCCGGGGGTGGATAGCAATCAGCCCCAGCATTTT
TRBJ1-1	.	14	TRBV5-4	.	CASSLGTDNTEAFF	TGTGCCAGCAGCTTGGGGACAGACAACACTGAAGCTTTCTTT
TRBJ2-1	.	17	TRBV9	.	CASSAELATYSYNEQFF	TGTGCCAGCAGCGCCGAACTAGCTACATACTCCTACAATGAGCAGTTCTTC
TRBJ1-6	.	16	TRBV25-1	TRBD1	CASSAAGGGHNSPLHF	TGTGCCAGCAGCGCTGCAGGGGGCGGACATAATTCACCCCTCCACTTT
TRBJ2-3	.	16	TRBV28	.	CASSLPFAEYTDTQYF	TGTGCCAGCAGTTTACCCTTCGCGGAATACACAGATACGCAGTATTTT
TRBJ2-1	.	15	TRBV9	TRBD2	CASSLRAGGYNEQFF	TGTGCCAGCAGCCTACGAGCGGGAGGGTACAATGAGCAGTTCTTC
TRBJ2-2	few	16	TRBV28	.	CASSLAAETNTGELFF	TGTGCCAGCAGTTTAGCCGCGGAGACGAACACCGGGGAGCTGTTTTTT
TRBJ2-7	.	15	TRBV7-8	.	CASSAAVGQLDEQYF	TGTGCCAGCAGCGCAGCCGTCGGACAGCTGGACGAGCAGTACTTC
TRBJ2-2	.	14	TRBV5-1	.	CASSVTVNTGELFF	TGCGCCAGCAGCGTAACAGTGAACACCGGGGAGCTGTTTTTT
TRBJ2-1	.	16	TRBV23-1	TRBD2	CASTSSGTSGTDEQFF	TGCGCCAGCACCTCATCCGGGACTAGCGGGACTGATGAGCAGTTCTTC
TRBJ2-7	few	15	TRBV28	.	CASSSGGTGRHEQYF	TGTGCCAGCAGTTCGGGAGGGACAGGGAGACACGAGCAGTACTTC
TRBJ2-3	.	17	TRBV15	TRBD1	CATSRSLRQGAWDTQYF	TGTGCCACCAGCCGAAGCTTACGACAGGGGGCTTGGGATACGCAGTATTTT